The 15 T cell receptor beta chains listed next were all sequenced from one sample in a study of cytomegalovirus exposure and HLA in healthy donors. Both 60 Vbeta primers and 13 Jbeta primers went into the PCR. Repertoires were generated with immunoSEQ multiplex PCR, while TCRdb's copy carries only in-frame clones and drops some. The sample has more than 200,000 clones; roughly 80% are singletons. The sample consisted of PBMCs. The source of these receptors is a man aged 40-50 years in good health and CMV-seronegative.

The chain employs TRBV7-9 and TRBJ2-1, with 7 bases aligning to TRBD1. CDR1 is SEHNR, CDR2 FQNEAQ, per germline (reference sequence). The trim removed 4 bases at V and 3 bases at J, leaving 9 bases unmatched. CDR3 size: 16 residues. CDR3 amino acids: CASSSWGTDFYNEQFF. In DNA form, the CDR3 reads TGTGCCAGCAGCTCGTGGGGGACAGACTTCTACAATGAGCAGTTCTTC.

The sample holds one count of this clone. The genes are TRBV5-4 and TRBJ2-3, with a possible D match to TRBD2 (8 bases). Germline-derived CDR1 and CDR2 are SGHNT and YYREEE (reference sequence). CDR3 length: 16 residues. Trimming cost V 4 bases and J 1 base, with 16 bases left between them. CDR3 sequence (DNA): TGTGCCAGCAGCCCAGGGGGGCGGGGGGGCACAGATACGCAGTATTTT. Its protein product is CASSPGGRGGTDTQYF.

The chain employs TRBV6-5 and TRBJ2-1; possible D gene TRBD1, 6 bases. The germline V gene encodes CDR1 MNHEY and CDR2 SVGAGI. The CDR3 is made up of 15 amino acids. V was shortened by 6 bases and J by 4 bases, with 16 bases between the two germline ends. CDR3 region: CASRLQGQLYNEQFF. CDR3 bases: TGTGCCAGCAGACTACAGGGACAACTTTACAATGAGCAGTTCTTC.

The chain recombines TRBV7-9 with TRBJ1-1; TRBD1 aligns across 7 bases. With V trimmed by 1 base and J by 4 bases, 9 bases remained unmatched. This CDR3 region has 16 residues. CDR1 and CDR2 (germline): SEHNR, FQNEAQ (reference sequence). The CDR3 sequence: CASSLGAGGEGTEAFF. For the CDR3, the DNA is TGTGCCAGCAGCTTAGGGGCAGGGGGAGAGGGCACTGAAGCTTTCTTT.

V gene TRBV19 combines with J gene TRBJ1-5; TRBD1 might be the D (5 bases). V was pared by 5 bases and J by 6 bases, with 14 bases between. CDR1 is LNHDA, CDR2 SQIVND, per germline (reference sequence). This CDR3 is built from 14 residues. Here the CDR3 reads CASSPVKGFQPQHF. CDR3 bases: TGTGCCAGTAGTCCCGTGAAGGGGTTTCAGCCCCAGCATTTT.

The rearrangement joins TRBV29-1 to TRBJ2-5; 9 bases map to TRBD1. This CDR3 has 14 amino acids. Germline-derived CDR1 and CDR2 are SQVTM and ANQGSEA. V lost 8 bases and J lost 2; bases outside the gene matches: 9. The CDR3: CSPSGTGPQETQYF. As DNA, the CDR3 is TGCAGCCCGTCCGGGACAGGGCCTCAAGAGACCCAGTACTTC.

The V call is TRBV25-1, the J call TRBJ2-7; D remains unclear. Between the trimmed V and J ends, which lost 0 bases and 6 bases, there was a span of 9 bases. CDR3 length: 13 amino acids. The germline V gene encodes CDR1 MGHDK and CDR2 SYGVNS. The CDR3 nucleotides read TGTGCCAGCAGTGAATATGACGGCGGCGAGCAGTACTTC. It yields the protein CASSEYDGGEQYF.

The genes are TRBV5-4 and TRBJ2-5; 16 nucleotides align to TRBD2. The V gene's germline CDR1 is SGHNT and CDR2 YYREEE (reference sequence). Trimming at V came to 3 bases and at J to 4 bases, leaving 6 bases not matched to a gene. The length of the CDR3 is 17 residues. This CDR3 reads CASSSGTSGRGRETQYF. The CDR3 DNA sequence: TGTGCCAGCAGCTCGGGGACTAGCGGGAGGGGGAGAGAGACCCAGTACTTC.

This clone showed up just once. This chain links TRBV9 with TRBJ2-2, with D perhaps matching TRBD1 (6 bases). Germline CDR1 and CDR2: SGDLS and YYNGEE. V lost 4 bases, J lost 4 bases, and 17 bases lay in between. The CDR3 covers 16 residues. The CDR3, as DNA: TGTGCCAGCAGCTTCTATCTTACAGGGAGCACCGGGGAGCTGTTTTTT. Its protein product is CASSFYLTGSTGELFF.

This chain joins TRBV27 and TRBJ1-4; 10 nucleotides line up with TRBD1. V shed 8 bases and J 4 bases; nucleotides not matched to a gene: 10. The germline V gene has CDR1 MNHEY and CDR2 SMNVEV (reference sequence). The CDR3 totals 16 residues. The CDR3 loop reads CASRSLTGGRNEKLFF. The CDR3 DNA sequence: TGTGCCAGCCGATCATTGACAGGGGGCCGTAATGAAAAACTGTTTTTT. Drawing the rest from reference TRBV27 and TRBJ1-4, the complete variable domain is EAQVTQNPRYLITVTGKKLTVTCSQNMNHEYMSWYRQDPGLGLRQIYYSMNVEVTDKGDVPEGYKVSRKEKRNFPLILESPSPNQTSLYFCASRSLTGGRNEKLFFGSGTQLSVL.

The chain is built from TRBV2 and TRBJ1-3; 8 bases agree with TRBD1. Germline loops: CDR1 SNHLY, CDR2 FYNNEI. Trimming cost V 7 bases and J 2 bases; bases outside gene matches: 7. CDR3 length equals 15 residues. As DNA, the CDR3 is TGTGCCAGCAACCAGGACAGGGTTGCTGGAAACACCATATATTTT. Residues: CASNQDRVAGNTIYF.

This sequence joins TRBV6-1 and TRBJ1-4, with no clear D. CDR3 length equals 11 residues. Germline V gene sequence: CDR1 MNHNS, CDR2 SASEGT. Trimming stripped 6 bases from V and 7 bases from J, with 6 bases between. The CDR3 nucleotides are TGTGCCAGCAGCTCAGTTGAAAAACTGTTTTTT. Amino acids: CASSSVEKLFF.

This clone has only a few counts. This CDR3 is CAWSPGQGYEQYF. CDR3 DNA: TGTGCCTGGAGTCCGGGACAGGGATACGAGCAGTACTTC. The chain links TRBV30 to TRBJ2-5, with 9 bases lining up with TRBD1. The DNA end is more similar to TRBJ2-7, so the J call may be wrong. The germline V gene has CDR1 GTSNPN and CDR2 SVGIG (reference sequence). This CDR3 has 13 residues.

The J gene is TRBJ2-5, the V gene TRBV7-7, with 13 bases lining up with TRBD2. This CDR3 spans 15 amino acids. J gave up 4 bases and V 5 bases, and 4 bases lay outside the gene matches. From germline, CDR1 is SSHAT and CDR2 FNYEAQ (reference sequence). The CDR3 spells CASSTGLAGVETQYF. The CDR3 nucleotides are TGTGCCAGCAGCACCGGACTAGCGGGGGTAGAGACCCAGTACTTC.

The chain couples TRBV27 to TRBJ1-5, with 12 bases identical to TRBD1. Germline values: CDR1 MNHEY, CDR2 SMNVEV (reference sequence). J gave up 7 bases and V 5 bases, and 15 bases lay outside the gene matches. The CDR3 has 18 residues. CDR3 residues: CASSPLGTGGLSGQPQHF. In nucleotides, the CDR3 is TGTGCCAGCAGTCCCCTCGGGACAGGGGGCCTATCAGGGCAGCCCCAGCATTTT.